Reported below is one TCR beta chain. The CDR3 totals 15 residues. CDR1 is LNHDA and CDR2 is SQIVND in the germline V gene (reference sequence). V lost 6 bases to trimming and J lost 3 bases, with 17 bases between them. TCRdb's copy holds only in-frame clones and misses some; the assay was immunoSEQ multiplex PCR. The sample consists of about 260,000 clones, approximately 87% of them appearing once. These data originate in a study of blood T cell repertoires in COVID-19. Study-level information: COVID-19 samples from acute and convalescent phases originated in the United States, Italy and Spain.

Sequencing used peripheral blood. The origin of this receptor is a human donor in a cohort sampled during active COVID-19. This chain links TRBV19 with TRBJ1-2; D gene uncertain. The CDR3 DNA follows: TGTGCCAGTAGAACAGCCCGGTCGAGGGACTATGGCTACACCTTC. Translation: CASRTARSRDYGYTF.